This TCR beta chain came from a study of blood T cell repertoires in COVID-19. Study at large: In each case, the material was cDNA or gDNA derived from T cells, B-cell-depleted T cells, or PBMCs.

The V gene's germline CDR1 is SGHVS and CDR2 FQNEAQ. V dropped 1 base and J dropped 8 bases, with 14 bases sitting between them. The CDR3 is made up of 15 amino acids. Study members were between about 18 and 95 years old and lived in some 26 US regions. Cohort 3 donors were reported recovered after two negative PCRs, clearance, or symptom resolution. As handled by the study authors: Nucleated cell counts were estimated from reference gene primer amplification. Some clones are missing from TCRdb's copy, which holds only in-frame ones; the method was immunoSEQ multiplex PCR. V and J calls plus clone size are reproduced from that table; the DNA served to infer D and trimming. This table holds under 200,000 clones, approximately 79% found once. The sample holds a few counts of this clone.

The sample consisted of PBMCs or T cells enriched from blood (not recorded which). The chain employs TRBV7-8 and TRBJ1-4, with D unclear. The TCR comes from a man aged 50 to 59 who had recovered from COVID-19. The CDR3 DNA sequence: TGTGCCAGCAGCTTAGGAGACCGCGGGAGAGAAAAACTGTTTTTT. This gives the protein CASSLGDRGREKLFF.